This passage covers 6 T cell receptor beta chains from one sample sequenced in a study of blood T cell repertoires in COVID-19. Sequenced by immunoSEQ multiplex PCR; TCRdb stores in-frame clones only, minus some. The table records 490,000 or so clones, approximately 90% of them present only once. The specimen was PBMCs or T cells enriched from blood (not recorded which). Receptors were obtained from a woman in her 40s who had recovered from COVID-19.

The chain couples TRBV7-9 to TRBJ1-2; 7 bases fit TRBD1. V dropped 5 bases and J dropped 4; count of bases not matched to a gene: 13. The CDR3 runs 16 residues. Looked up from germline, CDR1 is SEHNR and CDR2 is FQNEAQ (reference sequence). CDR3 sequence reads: CASSVTGISQSYGYTF. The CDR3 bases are TGTGCCAGCAGCGTGACAGGGATCTCTCAATCCTATGGCTACACCTTC. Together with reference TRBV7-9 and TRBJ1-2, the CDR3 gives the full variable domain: DTGVSQNPRHKITKRGQNVTFRCDPISEHNRLYWYRQTLGQGPEFLTYFQNEAQLEKSRLLSDRFSAERPKGSFSTLEIQRTEQGDSAMYLCASSVTGISQSYGYTFGSGTRLTVV.

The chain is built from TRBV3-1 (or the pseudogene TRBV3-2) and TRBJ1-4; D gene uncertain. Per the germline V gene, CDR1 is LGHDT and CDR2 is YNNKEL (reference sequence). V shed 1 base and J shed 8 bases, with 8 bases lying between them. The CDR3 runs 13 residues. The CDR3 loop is CASSQVRREKLFF. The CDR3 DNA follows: TGTGCCAGCAGCCAAGTGAGGAGAGAAAAACTGTTTTTT.

Here the CDR3 reads CASSPGLSYRTDTQYF. DNA for the CDR3: TGTGCCAGCAGCCCAGGACTGAGCTACCGCACAGATACGCAGTATTTT. The chain employs TRBV7-9 and TRBJ2-3, with D possibly being TRBD2 (5 bases). V lost 5 bases and J lost 1, with 16 bases in between. The CDR3 covers 16 residues. From germline, CDR1 is SEHNR and CDR2 FQNEAQ (reference sequence).

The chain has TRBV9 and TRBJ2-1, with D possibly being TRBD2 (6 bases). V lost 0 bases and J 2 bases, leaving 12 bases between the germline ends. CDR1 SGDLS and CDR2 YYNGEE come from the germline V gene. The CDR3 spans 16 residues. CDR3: CASSVVSGNTYNEQFF. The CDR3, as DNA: TGTGCCAGCAGCGTAGTTAGCGGAAATACCTACAATGAGCAGTTCTTC.

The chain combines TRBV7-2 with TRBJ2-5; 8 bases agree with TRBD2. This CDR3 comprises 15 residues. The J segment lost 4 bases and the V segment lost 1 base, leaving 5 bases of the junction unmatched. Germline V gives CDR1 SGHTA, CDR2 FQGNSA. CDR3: CASSLGRAGGETQYF. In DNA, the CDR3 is TGTGCCAGCAGCTTAGGTCGGGCGGGAGGAGAGACCCAGTACTTC.

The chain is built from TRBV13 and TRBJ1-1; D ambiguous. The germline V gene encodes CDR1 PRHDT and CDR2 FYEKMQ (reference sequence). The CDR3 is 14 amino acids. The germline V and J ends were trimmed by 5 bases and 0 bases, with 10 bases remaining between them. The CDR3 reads CASSRGLMNTEAFF. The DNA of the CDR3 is TGTGCCAGCAGCCGAGGACTGATGAACACTGAAGCTTTCTTT.